This T cell receptor (beta chain) was retrieved from a study of blood T cell repertoires in COVID-19. Across the whole study: PBMCs, B-cell-depleted T cells, or T cells provided the cDNA or gDNA that made up the material.

Sequencing used immunoSEQ multiplex PCR; TCRdb keeps in-frame clones, though not all of them. The sample includes around 300,000 clones, 85% of them seen just once. Enrollees, about 18 to 95 years old, lived in 24 US areas. This CDR3 region has 15 residues. The germline V and J ends were trimmed by 6 bases and 2 bases, with 17 bases remaining between them. In germline, CDR1 is SGHAT, CDR2 FQNNGV. The source of this sequence is a woman in her forties or fifties who had recovered from COVID-19. The chain couples TRBV11-2 to TRBJ2-7; perhaps TRBD1 as D (6 bases). Sequenced: PBMCs or T cells enriched from blood (not recorded which). In DNA form, the CDR3 reads TGTGCCAGCAGTCTAACAGGGATGGCGCCCTACGAGCAGTACTTC. Protein sequence: CASSLTGMAPYEQYF.